The entry that follows covers one TCR beta chain sequence. Its specificity is unknown. It was second doses at about 4 or about 12 weeks that were pooled. Produced via immunoSEQ multiplex PCR; TCRdb's table is partial and in-frame only. The sample holds roughly 150,000 clones, roughly 91% seen once. After removal of 5 bases from V and 5 bases from J, the junction contained 3 bases not matched to a gene. CDR3 length: 13 residues. Germline V gene data show CDR1 as SGHTA and CDR2 as FQGNSA. The data originate from a study of T cell responses to AZD1222 COVID-19 vaccine. Study outcomes and limitations: Only a handful of AZD1222 recipients were seropositive at baseline. An increase in Spike-specific TCR breadth and depth was observed after two AZD1222 doses.

J is TRBJ2-5 and V is TRBV7-2; 9 bases align to TRBD2. Sequenced here: peripheral blood, sampled 28 days after the second AZD1222 dose. This receptor was obtained from an adult who received the AZD1222 COVID-19 vaccine. The CDR3 coding sequence is TGTGCCAGCAGCCTTGGACTAGCGGAGACCCAGTACTTC. The encoded protein is CASSLGLAETQYF.